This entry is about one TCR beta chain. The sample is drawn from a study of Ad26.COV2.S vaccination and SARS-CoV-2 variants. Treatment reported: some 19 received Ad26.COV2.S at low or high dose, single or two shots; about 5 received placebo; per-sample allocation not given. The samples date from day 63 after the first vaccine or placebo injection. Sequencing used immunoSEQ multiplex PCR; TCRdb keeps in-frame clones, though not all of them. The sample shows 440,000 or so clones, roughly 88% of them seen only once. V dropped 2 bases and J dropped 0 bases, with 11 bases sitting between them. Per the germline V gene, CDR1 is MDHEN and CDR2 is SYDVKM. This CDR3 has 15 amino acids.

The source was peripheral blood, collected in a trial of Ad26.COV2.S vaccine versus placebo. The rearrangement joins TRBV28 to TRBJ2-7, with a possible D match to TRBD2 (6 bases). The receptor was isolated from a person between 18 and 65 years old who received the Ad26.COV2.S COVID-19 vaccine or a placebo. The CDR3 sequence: CASSLPGLYSYEQYF. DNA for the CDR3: TGTGCCAGCAGTTTACCCGGACTATACTCCTACGAGCAGTACTTC.